This TCR beta chain was captured in a study of T cells in tuberculosis. Overall study context: In South Africa, adults with active tuberculosis were compared with IGRA-negative and latently infected IGRA-positive adolescents.

Details on this clone: Its antigen remains unidentified.

Sequenced by immunoSEQ multiplex PCR; TCRdb stores in-frame clones only, minus some. The sample has about 43,000 clones, less than 95% seen once. Study outcomes and limitations: Smaller alpha distances in active tuberculosis partly reflected shorter CDR3-alpha lengths. Smaller distances to GMM-specific TCRs suggested their expansion in active tuberculosis.

The germline V gene encodes CDR1 MNHEY and CDR2 SVGAGI. With V trimmed by 6 bases and J by 2 bases, 4 bases remained unmatched. This CDR3 region has 15 residues. Unsorted cryopreserved PBMC were sequenced, averaging about 92,000 T cells per clinical donor. This TCR was sampled from a donor aged 5 to 30 with latent tuberculosis or without tuberculosis infection. Some clones in this sample may be carry-over from other donors' samples. The J gene is TRBJ1-5, the V gene TRBV6-5; 10 bases agree with TRBD1. Material: PBMCs. CDR3 in DNA: TGTGCCAGCAGACAGACAGGGGGCGGCAATCAGCCCCAGCATTTT. Its translation: CASRQTGGGNQPQHF.